The 19 T cell receptor beta chains presented below share a single source sample, sequenced in a study of CD8+CD57+ T cells in acquired aplastic anemia (dated by TCRdb to the late 2010s). Sequencing used an Illumina HiSeq 2000. TCR beta VDJ combination and CDR3 sequence profiling used genomic DNA as the template. The public reads were run again by TCRdb, first through fastp at Q25 and then through MiXCR, and only productive beta chains were kept. Merged by CDR3 protein, the rows form single entries marked with the most common genes and DNA. In all, the sample holds hundreds of thousands of distinct CDR3 sequences, and roughly a third of those were seen once. Under 0.95% of the sample lies in the top ten. The patients picked for sequencing were ones in whom flow cytometry had shown an expansion of CD8+CD57+ cells. The sequenced sample was sorted CD4+, CD8+, or CD8+CD57+ T cells (not recorded which) from PBMCs. The receptors shown here come from a human donor with aplastic anemia.

This clonotype was counted only a few times. The chain joins TRBV6-1 to TRBJ1-5; D gene unclear. The CDR3 has 13 residues. Germline assignment: CDR1 MNHNS and CDR2 SASEGT. The germline V and J ends were trimmed by 5 bases and 7 bases, with 12 bases remaining between them. The CDR3, as DNA: TGTGCCAGCAGTCTCAACACTTGGCAGCCCCAGCATTTT. Its protein is CASSLNTWQPQHF.

For the CDR3, the DNA is TGTGCCAGCAGTTTCGGGGACAATGAGCAGTTCTTC. Protein: CASSFGDNEQFF. The chain has TRBV12-3 or TRBV12-4 and TRBJ2-1; possibly TRBD2 for D (5 bases). V was cut by 3 bases and J by 5 bases, with 5 bases left in between. The CDR3 length is 12 residues.

In this sample, this clonotype turned up many times. The rearrangement links TRBV6-5 to TRBJ1-2; no reliable D call. The CDR3 is 12 residues long. Trimming took 2 bases from V and 8 from J, leaving 9 bases between them. In germline, CDR1 is MNHEY, CDR2 SVGAGI. The CDR3 coding sequence is TGTGCCAGCAGTTACGTTGGAGGAGGCTACACCTTC. It is translated as CASSYVGGGYTF.

DNA of the CDR3: TGTGCCAGCTCACCAGCGGGACCGAGATTATCCTACGAGCAGTACTTC. Protein product: CASSPAGPRLSYEQYF. This chain uses TRBV7-8 with TRBJ2-7, with 7 positions matching TRBD2. This CDR3 has 16 amino acids. The ends lost 8 bases at V and 1 base at J; junction bases unmatched: 14. CDR1 is SGHVS and CDR2 is FQNEAQ in the germline V gene.

In its sample, this clonotype was seen many times. This chain connects TRBV25-1 to TRBJ2-7; no reliable D call. Germline assignment: CDR1 MGHDK and CDR2 SYGVNS. This CDR3 region has 12 residues. Trimming took off 3 bases at V and 3 bases at J, with 6 bases between the two ends. The CDR3 bases are TGTGCCAGCAGTGATATACACTACGAGCAGTACTTC. Translation: CASSDIHYEQYF.

There are many counts of this clonotype. The chain links TRBV20-1 to TRBJ1-5; D ambiguous. Trimming took 0 bases from V and 0 from J, leaving 6 bases between them. The germline V gene encodes CDR1 DFQATT and CDR2 SNEGSKA (reference sequence). The CDR3 is 14 residues long. The CDR3 here is CSARDTNSNQPQHF. DNA of the CDR3: TGCAGTGCTAGAGATACAAATAGCAATCAGCCCCAGCATTTT.

The rearrangement uses TRBV19 and TRBJ2-5; 7 bases are a match to TRBD2. The trim removed 11 bases at V and 5 bases at J, leaving 5 bases unmatched. This CDR3 is built from 11 residues. Germline values: CDR1 LNHDA, CDR2 SQIVND (reference sequence). The CDR3 bases are TGTGCCTCCAAGGGAGGGGAGACCCAGTACTTC. Translating it yields CASKGGETQYF.

This sequence joins TRBV9 and TRBJ2-1; TRBD1 is a possible D gene (6 bases). Per germline, CDR1 SGDLS and CDR2 YYNGEE. There are 11 residues in the CDR3. Trimming removed 3 bases at V and 14 bases at J, with 12 bases between. CDR3 protein: CASSGPGDEFF. CDR3 nucleotide sequence: TGTGCCAGCAGCGGCCCAGGGGACGAGTTCTTC.

This clonotype was counted a few times. The chain carries TRBV7-9 and TRBJ2-7; the D is unclear. V was shortened by 1 base and J by 6 bases, with 10 bases between the two germline ends. The CDR3 is made up of 13 amino acids. Germline values: CDR1 SEHNR, CDR2 FQNEAQ (reference sequence). The CDR3 reads CASSLDIGREQYF. The CDR3, as DNA: TGTGCCAGCAGCTTAGATATTGGGCGCGAGCAGTACTTC. The full variable domain, completed using reference TRBV7-9 and TRBJ2-7, is DTGVSQNPRHKITKRGQNVTFRCDPISEHNRLYWYRQTLGQGPEFLTYFQNEAQLEKSRLLSDRFSAERPKGSFSTLEIQRTEQGDSAMYLCASSLDIGREQYFGPGTRLTVT.

This clonotype was counted ten times or more. The chain uses TRBV19 and TRBJ1-1; D remains ambiguous. Germline CDR1 is LNHDA and CDR2 is SQIVND (reference sequence). The V and J ends lost 6 bases and 1 base respectively, with 6 bases between them. The CDR3 is made up of 12 amino acids. The CDR3 here is CASREGNTEAFF. The CDR3, as DNA: TGTGCCAGTAGGGAGGGGAACACTGAAGCTTTCTTT.

This clonotype appeared a single time. The chain uses TRBV10-3 and TRBJ1-4; D is unresolved. This CDR3 contains 14 residues. V was pared by 10 bases and J by 2 bases, with 14 bases between. Germline CDR1 ENHRY, CDR2 SYGVKD. The CDR3 region has the DNA TGTGCCAGCACGGCCCGGAACACTAATGAAAAACTGTTTTTT. This codes for CASTARNTNEKLFF.

The V and J genes are TRBV15 and TRBJ1-3; D may be TRBD1 (5 bases). Deletions cut 1 base from V and 4 bases from J, with 14 bases between. CDR1 and CDR2 (germline): LNHNV, YYDKDF (reference sequence). The CDR3 consists of 16 residues. The CDR3 spells CATSRGVGESGNTIYF. The CDR3 bases are TGTGCCACCAGCAGAGGTGTGGGGGAGTCAGGAAACACCATATATTTT.

This sequence joins TRBV29-1 and TRBJ1-2; D is uncertain. CDR1 is SQVTM, CDR2 ANQGSEA, per germline. V shed 3 bases and J shed 0 bases, with 11 bases lying between them. This CDR3 is built from 14 residues. The CDR3: CSVDGGGANYGYTF. The CDR3 DNA follows: TGCAGCGTTGACGGTGGCGGGGCTAACTATGGCTACACCTTC. The whole variable domain, remainder taken from reference TRBV29-1 and TRBJ1-2, is SAVISQKPSRDICQRGTSLTIQCQVDSQVTMMFWYRQQPGQSLTLIATANQGSEATYESGFVIDKFPISRPNLTFSTLTVSNMSPEDSSIYLCSVDGGGANYGYTFGSGTRLTVV.

This clonotype was counted many times. The chain uses TRBV2 and TRBJ2-1, with D possibly being TRBD1 (5 bases). Germline CDR1 and CDR2: SNHLY and FYNNEI. V lost 4 bases to trimming and J lost 2 bases, with 12 bases between them. CDR3 length equals 15 residues. The CDR3 protein is CASSAQAQTYNEQFF. For the CDR3, the DNA is TGTGCCAGCAGTGCACAGGCTCAGACCTACAATGAGCAGTTCTTC.

The rearrangement links TRBV20-1 to TRBJ2-7; perhaps TRBD2 as D (5 bases). Per germline, CDR1 DFQATT and CDR2 SNEGSKA (reference sequence). The germline V and J ends were trimmed by 3 bases and 7 bases, with 19 bases remaining between them. The CDR3 is 14 amino acids. CDR3 sequence reads: CSARFGGPRTEQYF. Here the CDR3 DNA reads TGCAGTGCTAGGTTTGGAGGACCCCGTACGGAGCAGTACTTC.

In its sample, this clonotype was seen a few times. The chain carries TRBV20-1 and TRBJ2-5, with 13 bases aligning to TRBD2. CDR3 length: 17 residues. The germline V gene encodes CDR1 DFQATT and CDR2 SNEGSKA (reference sequence). The junction had 10 bases not matched to a gene; V was cut back by 1 base and J by 5 bases. Here the CDR3 DNA reads TGCAGTGCTAGAGCCGGACTAGCGGGGGCCACAGGGGAGACCCAGTACTTC. It is translated as CSARAGLAGATGETQYF.

Ten or more counts support this clonotype. The rearrangement links TRBV5-1 to TRBJ2-7, with D possibly being TRBD1 (5 bases). Germline CDR1 SGHRS, CDR2 YFSETQ. The V gene lost 4 bases and the J gene lost 6 bases, with 17 bases spanning the gap. The CDR3 runs 14 residues. CDR3 DNA sequence: TGCGCCAGCAGCCCCACTCAGGGAACTTCCGAGCAGTACTTC. It specifies CASSPTQGTSEQYF.

This clonotype was picked up a small number of times. The V call is TRBV20-1, the J call TRBJ1-3; no reliable D call. The CDR3 has 12 amino acids. The germline V gene encodes CDR1 DFQATT and CDR2 SNEGSKA (reference sequence). Here the CDR3 reads CSATDSGNTIYF. As DNA, the CDR3 is TGCAGCGCCACAGATTCTGGAAACACCATATATTTT.

This clonotype was seen repeatedly, ten times or more. The chain couples TRBV9 to TRBJ2-7; a possible D gene is TRBD2 (5 bases). The CDR3 totals 16 residues. V lost 0 bases and J lost 1, with 14 bases in between. CDR1 and CDR2 from the germline V gene are SGDLS and YYNGEE. DNA for the CDR3: TGTGCCAGCAGCGTAGTTGACGGCCCGGGATCCTACGAGCAGTACTTC. Protein sequence: CASSVVDGPGSYEQYF.